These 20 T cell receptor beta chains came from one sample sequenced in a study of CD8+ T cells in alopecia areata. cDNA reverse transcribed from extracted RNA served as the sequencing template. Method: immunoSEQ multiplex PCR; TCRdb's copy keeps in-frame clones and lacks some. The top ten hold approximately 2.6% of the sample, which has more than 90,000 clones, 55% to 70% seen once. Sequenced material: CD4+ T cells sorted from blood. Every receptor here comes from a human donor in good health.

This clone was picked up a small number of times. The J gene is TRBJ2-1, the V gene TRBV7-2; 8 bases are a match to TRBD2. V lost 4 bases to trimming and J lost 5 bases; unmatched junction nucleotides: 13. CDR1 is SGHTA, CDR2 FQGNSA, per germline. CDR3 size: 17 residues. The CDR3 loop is CASSYRTSGVTNNEQFF. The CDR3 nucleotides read TGTGCCAGCAGCTACCGTACTAGCGGAGTGACCAACAATGAGCAGTTCTTC.

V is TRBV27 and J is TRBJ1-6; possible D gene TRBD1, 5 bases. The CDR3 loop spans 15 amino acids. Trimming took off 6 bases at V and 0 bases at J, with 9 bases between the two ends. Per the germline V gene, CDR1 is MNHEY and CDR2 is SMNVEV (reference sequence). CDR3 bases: TGTGCCAGCAGAGCAGGGAGCTCCTATAATTCACCCCTCCACTTT. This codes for CASRAGSSYNSPLHF.

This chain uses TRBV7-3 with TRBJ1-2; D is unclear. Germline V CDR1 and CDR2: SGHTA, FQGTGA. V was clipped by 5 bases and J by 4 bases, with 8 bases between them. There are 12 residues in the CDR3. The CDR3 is CASSDEGYGYTF. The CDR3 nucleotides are TGTGCCAGCAGCGACGAGGGCTATGGCTACACCTTC.

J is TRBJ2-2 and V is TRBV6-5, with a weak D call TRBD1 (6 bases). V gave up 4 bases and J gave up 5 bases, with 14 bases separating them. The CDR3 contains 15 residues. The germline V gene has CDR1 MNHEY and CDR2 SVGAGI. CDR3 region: CASSFSTQGTGELFF. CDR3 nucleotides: TGTGCCAGCAGTTTTTCCACACAGGGAACCGGGGAGCTGTTTTTT.

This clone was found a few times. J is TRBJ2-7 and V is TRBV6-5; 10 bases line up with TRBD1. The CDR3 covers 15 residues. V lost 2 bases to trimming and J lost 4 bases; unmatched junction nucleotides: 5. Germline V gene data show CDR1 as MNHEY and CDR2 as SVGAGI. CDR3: CASSYRDRGHYEQYF. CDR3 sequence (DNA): TGTGCCAGCAGTTACAGGGACAGGGGACATTACGAGCAGTACTTC.

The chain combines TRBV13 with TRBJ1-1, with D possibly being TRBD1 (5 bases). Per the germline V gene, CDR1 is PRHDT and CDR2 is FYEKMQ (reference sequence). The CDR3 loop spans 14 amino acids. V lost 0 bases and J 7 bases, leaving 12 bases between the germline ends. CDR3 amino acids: CASSLGPTGDEAFF. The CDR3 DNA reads TGTGCCAGCAGCTTAGGCCCCACAGGCGATGAAGCTTTCTTT.

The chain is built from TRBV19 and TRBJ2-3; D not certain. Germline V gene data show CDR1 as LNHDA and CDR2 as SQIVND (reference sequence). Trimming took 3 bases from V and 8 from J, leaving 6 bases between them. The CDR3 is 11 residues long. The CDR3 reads CASSIAGTQYF. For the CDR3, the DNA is TGTGCCAGTAGTATTGCCGGTACGCAGTATTTT.

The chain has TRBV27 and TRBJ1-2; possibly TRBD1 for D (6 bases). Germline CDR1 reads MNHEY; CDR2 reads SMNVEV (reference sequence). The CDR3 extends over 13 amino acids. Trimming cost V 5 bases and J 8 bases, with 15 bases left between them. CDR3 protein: CASSRDTLRGYTF. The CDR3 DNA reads TGTGCCAGCAGTCGGGACACCTTGCGGGGCTACACCTTC.

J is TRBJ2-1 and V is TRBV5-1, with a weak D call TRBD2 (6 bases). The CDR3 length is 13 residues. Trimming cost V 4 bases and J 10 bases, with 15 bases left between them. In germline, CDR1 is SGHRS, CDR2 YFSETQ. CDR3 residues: CASSPLARTEQFF. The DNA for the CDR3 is TGCGCCAGCAGCCCACTAGCCCGGACGGAGCAGTTCTTC. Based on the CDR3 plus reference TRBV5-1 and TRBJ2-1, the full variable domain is KAGVTQTPRYLIKTRGQQVTLSCSPISGHRSVSWYQQTPGQGLQFLFEYFSETQRNKGNFPGRFSGRQFSNSRSEMNVSTLELGDSALYLCASSPLARTEQFFGPGTRLTVL.

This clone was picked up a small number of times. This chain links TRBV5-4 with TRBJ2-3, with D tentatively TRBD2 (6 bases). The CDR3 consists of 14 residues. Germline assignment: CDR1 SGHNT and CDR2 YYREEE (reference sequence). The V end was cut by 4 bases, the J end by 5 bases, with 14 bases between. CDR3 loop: CASSPNRLGDTQYF. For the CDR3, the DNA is TGTGCCAGCAGCCCAAATCGACTAGGAGATACGCAGTATTTT.

The CDR3 reads CASGQGTPRNEQFF. CDR3 nucleotides: TGTGCTAGTGGTCAGGGGACTCCCCGGAATGAGCAGTTCTTC. The rearrangement links TRBV12-5 to TRBJ2-1; D is possibly TRBD1 or TRBD2 (6 bases each). Trimming stripped 5 bases from V and 7 bases from J, with 15 bases between. Per germline, CDR1 LGHNT and CDR2 FRNRAP. This CDR3 has 14 residues.

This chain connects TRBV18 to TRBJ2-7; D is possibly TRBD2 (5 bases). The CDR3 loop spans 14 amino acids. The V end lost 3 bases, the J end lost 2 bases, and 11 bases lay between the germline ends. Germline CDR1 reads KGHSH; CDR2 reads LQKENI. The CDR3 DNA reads TGTGCCAGCTCACCCTCCGGGGATCCCTACGAGCAGTACTTC. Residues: CASSPSGDPYEQYF. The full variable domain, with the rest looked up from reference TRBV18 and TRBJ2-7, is NAGVMQNPRHLVRRRGQEARLRCSPMKGHSHVYWYRQLPEEGLKFMVYLQKENIIDESGMPKERFSAEFPKEGPSILRIQQVVRGDSAAYFCASSPSGDPYEQYFGPGTRLTVT.

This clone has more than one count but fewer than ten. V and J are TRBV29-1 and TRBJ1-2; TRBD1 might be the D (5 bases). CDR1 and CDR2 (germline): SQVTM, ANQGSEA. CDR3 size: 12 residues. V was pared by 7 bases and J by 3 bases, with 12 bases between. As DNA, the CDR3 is TGCAGCGCCCGCAGGGAGGACTATGGCTACACCTTC. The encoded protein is CSARREDYGYTF.

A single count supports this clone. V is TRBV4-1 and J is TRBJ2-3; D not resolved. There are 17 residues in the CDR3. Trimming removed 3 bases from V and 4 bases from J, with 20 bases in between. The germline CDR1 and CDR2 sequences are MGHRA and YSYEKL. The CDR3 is CASSHLPTGPVADTQYF. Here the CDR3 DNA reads TGCGCCAGCAGCCACCTACCGACTGGCCCCGTGGCAGATACGCAGTATTTT.

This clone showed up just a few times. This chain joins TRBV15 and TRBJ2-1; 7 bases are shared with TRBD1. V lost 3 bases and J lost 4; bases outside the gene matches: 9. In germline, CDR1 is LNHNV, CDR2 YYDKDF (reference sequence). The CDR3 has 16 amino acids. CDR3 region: CATSSRRGSLYNEQFF. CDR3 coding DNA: TGTGCCACCAGCAGCCGCAGGGGGTCCTTATACAATGAGCAGTTCTTC.

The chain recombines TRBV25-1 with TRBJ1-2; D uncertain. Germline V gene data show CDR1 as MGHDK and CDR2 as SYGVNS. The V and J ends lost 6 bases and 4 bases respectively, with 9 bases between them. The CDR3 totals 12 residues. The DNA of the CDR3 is TGTGCCAGCAGAAGAGACACCTATGGCTACACCTTC. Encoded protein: CASRRDTYGYTF.

This CDR3 reads CSVAPGSSHTGELFF. CDR3 coding DNA: TGCAGCGTTGCTCCCGGGTCGTCTCACACCGGGGAGCTGTTTTTT. The V gene is TRBV29-1, the J gene TRBJ2-2; D remains unclear. Germline CDR1 SQVTM, CDR2 ANQGSEA. V lost 4 bases and J lost 3, with 15 bases in between. The CDR3 contains 15 residues.

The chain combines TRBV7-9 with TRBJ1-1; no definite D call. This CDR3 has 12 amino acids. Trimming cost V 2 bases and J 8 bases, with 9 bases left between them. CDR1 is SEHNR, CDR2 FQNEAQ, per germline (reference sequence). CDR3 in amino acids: CASSLSTPEAFF. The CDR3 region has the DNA TGTGCCAGCAGCTTATCGACACCCGAAGCTTTCTTT.

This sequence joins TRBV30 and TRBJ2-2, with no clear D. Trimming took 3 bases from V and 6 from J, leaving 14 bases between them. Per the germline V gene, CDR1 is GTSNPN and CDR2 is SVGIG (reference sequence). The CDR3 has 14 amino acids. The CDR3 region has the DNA TGTGCCTGGAGCGCGTTTAGGGCGGCCGGGGAGCTGTTTTTT. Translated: CAWSAFRAAGELFF.

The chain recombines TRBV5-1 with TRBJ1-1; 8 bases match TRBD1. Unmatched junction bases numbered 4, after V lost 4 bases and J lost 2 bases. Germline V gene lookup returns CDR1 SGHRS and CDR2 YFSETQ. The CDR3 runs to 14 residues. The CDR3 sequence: CASSRGQVNTEAFF. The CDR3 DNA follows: TGCGCCAGCAGCCGGGGACAGGTAAACACTGAAGCTTTCTTT. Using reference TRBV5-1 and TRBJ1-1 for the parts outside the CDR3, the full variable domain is KAGVTQTPRYLIKTRGQQVTLSCSPISGHRSVSWYQQTPGQGLQFLFEYFSETQRNKGNFPGRFSGRQFSNSRSEMNVSTLELGDSALYLCASSRGQVNTEAFFGQGTRLTVV.